This T cell receptor beta chain derives from a study of blood T cell repertoires in COVID-19. Study-wide context: Samples representing acute and convalescent COVID-19 were sourced from the United States, Italy and Spain. Nucleic acid was either cDNA or gDNA, and it came from T cells, B-cell-depleted T cells, or PBMCs.

Germline CDR1 SGHRS, CDR2 YFSETQ. There are 15 residues in the CDR3. Between the trimmed V and J ends, which lost 0 bases and 9 bases, there was a span of 16 bases. In the original processing: Estimation of nucleated cell counts relied on the amplification of reference gene primers. TCRdb keeps only in-frame clones here, not all; method: immunoSEQ multiplex PCR. V and J calls and clone size are as listed in that table; D and trimming were resolved from the DNA. The sample lists more than 80,000 clones, 75% to 90% occurring once. The sequence was collected from a man at least 80 years old with acute or convalescent COVID-19. V usage is TRBV5-1 and J usage is TRBJ2-1, with D perhaps TRBD1 (5 bases). The sequenced sample consisted of peripheral blood. The CDR3 nucleotides are TGCGCCAGCAGCTTGGAGACAGTACCATTAAGTGAGCAGTTCTTC. Translation gives CASSLETVPLSEQFF. Looking up the rest from reference TRBV5-1 and TRBJ2-1 gives the full variable domain: KAGVTQTPRYLIKTRGQQVTLSCSPISGHRSVSWYQQTPGQGLQFLFEYFSETQRNKGNFPGRFSGRQFSNSRSEMNVSTLELGDSALYLCASSLETVPLSEQFFGPGTRLTVL.